This record looks at one T cell receptor (beta chain) sequence and its context. No antigen is known for it. There are 13 residues in the CDR3. Germline loops: CDR1 MDHEN, CDR2 SYDVKM. The V segment lost 7 bases and the J segment 8 bases; nucleotides outside the gene matches: 6. The data were obtained in a study of human T cells and chemical hapten exposure. Findings of the study overall: Counts of expanded TCRs (at PT1) showed a positive correlation with patch test score. Compared with pre-sensitization or healthy control sets, expanded TCRs clustered more.

Attachment of unique molecular identifiers to individual cDNA molecules was performed in the library. Via MiXCR, TCRdb re-called the RACE reads, giving one row per CDR3 protein. Of some 84,000 distinct CDR3 sequences in the sample, 8.5% are singletons; the top ten hold 2.5% to 3%. Time point described: pre-sensitization, week 0. As to treatment: therapeutic diphenylcyclopropenone sensitization with weekly scalp DPC. The sample in question was whole blood, obtained in connection with sensitization to the hapten diphenylcyclopropenone (DPC). This TCR derives from a man between 40 and 49 years old with alopecia areata. Some clones in this sample may be carry-over from other donors' samples. V and J are TRBV28 and TRBJ2-7, with 12 nucleotides matching TRBD2. CDR3 sequence reads: CASISSGRDKQYV. Here the CDR3 DNA reads TGTGCCAGCATTTCTAGCGGGAGGGATAAGCAGTACGTC.